This T cell receptor (beta chain) was observed in a study of breast tumors, draining lymph nodes, adjacent tissues. Notes on the study in general: Data fit most tumor T cells coming from lymph node, expanding in tumor. Tumor TCR diversity was below lymph nodes but above nontumor tissue.

The V gene's germline CDR1 is SGHAT and CDR2 FQNNGV. V lost 5 bases, J lost 3 bases, and 6 bases stayed unmatched. The CDR3 consists of 15 residues. Each CDR3 protein is one row after TCRdb ran MiXCR on the multiplex PCR reads. The sample lists some 200,000 distinct CDR3 sequences; around 29% were seen once. Axillary draining lymph nodes of breast cancer patients supplied the node samples. The sample holds a few counts of this clonotype. As yet, its antigen is unknown. Given a much more abundant clone one base away, this may be a read error. The source material was axillary lymph node tissue. The chain employs TRBV11-2 and TRBJ2-5; TRBD2 agrees at 10 bases. The sequence derives from a female donor with breast cancer. Some clones in this sample may be carry-over from other donors' samples. CDR3 nucleotides: TGTGCCAGCAGCGCCCGGACTAGCGGCAAAGAGACCCAGTACTTC. This gives the protein CASSARTSGKETQYF.